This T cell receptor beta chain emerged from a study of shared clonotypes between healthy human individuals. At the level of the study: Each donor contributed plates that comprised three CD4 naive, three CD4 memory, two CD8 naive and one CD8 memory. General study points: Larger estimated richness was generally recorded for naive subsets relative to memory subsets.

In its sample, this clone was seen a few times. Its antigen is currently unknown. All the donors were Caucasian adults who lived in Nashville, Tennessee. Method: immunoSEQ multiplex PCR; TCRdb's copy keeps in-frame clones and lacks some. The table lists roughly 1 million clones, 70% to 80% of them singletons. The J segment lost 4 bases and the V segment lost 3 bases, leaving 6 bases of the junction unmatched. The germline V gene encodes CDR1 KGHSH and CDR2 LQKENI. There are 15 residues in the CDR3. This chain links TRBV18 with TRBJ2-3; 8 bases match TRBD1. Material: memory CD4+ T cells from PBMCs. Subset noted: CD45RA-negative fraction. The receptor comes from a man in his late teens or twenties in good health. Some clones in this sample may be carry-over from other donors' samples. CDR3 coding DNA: TGTGCCAGCTCACCCCAAAGACAGGGGCCAGATACGCAGTATTTT. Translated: CASSPQRQGPDTQYF.